Detailed here is one T cell receptor beta chain. No antigen is known for it. Generated by immunoSEQ multiplex PCR, the TCRdb table keeps only in-frame clones and is missing some. The table has about 65,000 clones, approximately 90% seen once. This record belongs to a study of OX40 agonist ivuxolimab in advanced cancers. Systemic immunosuppression or autoimmune disease history was grounds to exclude patients. Findings and caveats of the study: What antigens the expanded peripheral T cells recognized was never established.

CDR1 SGHTA and CDR2 FQGNSA come from the germline V gene. Germline trimming cut 4 bases from V and 5 bases from J; bases unmatched to any gene: 10. The CDR3 runs to 15 residues. The receptor was derived from an adult with an advanced solid tumor such as melanoma, head and neck, liver or kidney cancer. The chain uses TRBV7-2 and TRBJ1-2, with 7 bases lining up with TRBD1. The input for sequencing was CD4+ or CD8+ T cells sorted from blood, taken in a trial of the OX40 agonist ivuxolimab. The CDR3 bases are TGTGCCAGCAGCTCGCAACTACAGGGGAGGTATGGCTACACCTTC. It specifies CASSSQLQGRYGYTF.